The 26 T cell receptor beta chains below all came from one sample that was sequenced in a study of OX40 agonist ivuxolimab in advanced cancers. The table came from immunoSEQ multiplex PCR; TCRdb's copy has only in-frame clones and leaves some out. The sample consists of tens of thousands of clones, under 90% of them appearing once. This sample comprised CD4+ or CD8+ T cells sorted from blood, obtained in a trial of the OX40 agonist ivuxolimab. Receptors originate from an adult with an advanced solid tumor such as melanoma, head and neck, liver or kidney cancer.

A few counts support this clone. V usage is TRBV29-1 and J usage is TRBJ2-7, with TRBD1 identical over 9 bases. The CDR3 is made up of 15 amino acids. Germline-derived CDR1 and CDR2 are SQVTM and ANQGSEA. V was clipped by 6 bases and J by 5 bases; unmatched bases: 14. DNA for the CDR3: TGCAGCGTAATGGGACAGGGTGTTGGCTCGGACGAGCAGTACTTC. This codes for CSVMGQGVGSDEQYF.

This sequence joins TRBV28 and TRBJ2-2; D gene unclear. V lost 4 bases to trimming and J lost 4 bases, with 10 bases between them. The length of the CDR3 is 14 residues. The germline V gene encodes CDR1 MDHEN and CDR2 SYDVKM. The CDR3 here is CASSSPSSTGELFF. The CDR3 coding sequence is TGTGCCAGCAGTTCCCCGAGCAGCACCGGGGAGCTGTTTTTT.

The chain links TRBV9 to TRBJ1-1, with D perhaps TRBD1 (5 bases). CDR1 and CDR2 (germline): SGDLS, YYNGEE. This CDR3 contains 14 residues. The V gene lost 2 bases and the J gene lost 4 bases, with 12 bases spanning the gap. CDR3 sequence: CASSVWGEGTEAFF. Written as DNA, the CDR3 is TGTGCCAGCAGCGTGTGGGGGGAGGGCACTGAAGCTTTCTTT.

This sequence joins TRBV5-4 and TRBJ1-1; D is possibly TRBD1 (6 bases). CDR3 size: 14 residues. Looked up from germline, CDR1 is SGHNT and CDR2 is YYREEE (reference sequence). Deletions cut 2 bases from V and 0 bases from J, with 8 bases between. The CDR3 here is CASSFGQMNTEAFF. For the CDR3, the DNA is TGTGCCAGCAGCTTCGGACAGATGAACACTGAAGCTTTCTTT. The whole variable domain, filled in from reference TRBV5-4 and TRBJ1-1, reads ETGVTQSPTHLIKTRGQQVTLRCSSQSGHNTVSWYQQALGQGPQFIFQYYREEENGRGNFPPRFSGLQFPNYSSELNVNALELDDSALYLCASSFGQMNTEAFFGQGTRLTVV.

The genes are TRBV5-1 and TRBJ1-2; 7 nucleotides align to TRBD1. Trimming removed 0 bases from V and 8 bases from J; junction bases left unmatched: 4. Germline loops: CDR1 SGHRS, CDR2 YFSETQ. CDR3 length: 13 residues. This chain's CDR3 is CASSLVEGGGYTF. In DNA form, the CDR3 reads TGCGCCAGCAGCTTGGTCGAAGGGGGCGGCTACACCTTC.

The gene calls are TRBV4-3 and TRBJ2-5, with TRBD2 matching over 13 bases. The germline V gene encodes CDR1 LGHNA and CDR2 YSLEER. The CDR3 runs 16 residues. V lost 1 base to trimming and J lost 2 bases; unmatched junction nucleotides: 1. Written as DNA, the CDR3 is TGCGCCAGCAGCCAAGTGGGACTAGCGGGGCAAGAGACCCAGTACTTC. Its protein product is CASSQVGLAGQETQYF.

The rearrangement links TRBV2 to TRBJ1-2; the D is unclear. Germline CDR1 SNHLY, CDR2 FYNNEI. The CDR3 runs to 14 residues. The ends were cut back, 2 bases at V and 4 bases at J, with 11 bases in the middle. The CDR3 loop is CASSEPRAVYGYTF. In DNA form, the CDR3 reads TGTGCCAGCAGTGAACCTAGGGCCGTCTATGGCTACACCTTC.

The chain links TRBV29-1 to TRBJ2-2; 8 positions agree with TRBD1. The CDR3 loop spans 13 amino acids. Germline CDR1 is SQVTM and CDR2 is ANQGSEA. The V and J ends lost 3 bases and 4 bases, in that order; junction bases with no gene match: 1. The CDR3 spells CSVDRGRTGELFF. DNA of the CDR3: TGCAGCGTTGACAGGGGGCGCACCGGGGAGCTGTTTTTT.

A few counts support this clone. This rearrangement joins TRBV6-5 to TRBJ2-7; 9 nucleotides align to TRBD2. Germline V gene sequence: CDR1 MNHEY, CDR2 SVGAGI. Trimming removed 8 bases from V and 4 bases from J; junction bases left unmatched: 6. The CDR3 has 13 residues. The CDR3 nucleotides are TGTGCCAGCGTTGCGGGGGGGAGTTACGAGCAGTACTTC. This gives the protein CASVAGGSYEQYF.

The chain is built from TRBV11-2 and TRBJ2-1; 7 bases are shared with TRBD2. The germline V gene has CDR1 SGHAT and CDR2 FQNNGV. The CDR3 totals 13 residues. J was trimmed by 9 bases and V by 1 base; bases with no gene match: 3. In DNA form, the CDR3 reads TGTGCCAGCAGCTTAGGGAGCGGGACTGAGCAGTTCTTC. This codes for CASSLGSGTEQFF.

This chain joins TRBV28 and TRBJ1-2; no clear D. From germline, CDR1 is MDHEN and CDR2 SYDVKM. The CDR3 loop spans 13 amino acids. V was shortened by 2 bases and J by 8 bases, with 12 bases between the two germline ends. As DNA, the CDR3 is TGTGCCAGCAGTTTAGACCTAGGAGCCGGCTACACCTTC. Amino acids: CASSLDLGAGYTF.

The chain combines TRBV19 with TRBJ1-1; D is ambiguous. Germline V gives CDR1 LNHDA, CDR2 SQIVND (reference sequence). This CDR3 region has 15 residues. V was clipped by 5 bases and J by 1 base, with 14 bases between them. The CDR3 DNA is TGTGCCAGTAGTCCGTTAGGAGATTCGAACACTGAAGCTTTCTTT. This gives the protein CASSPLGDSNTEAFF.

This rearrangement joins TRBV27 to TRBJ1-5; D not certain. This CDR3 is built from 13 residues. From germline, CDR1 is MNHEY and CDR2 SMNVEV (reference sequence). V dropped 6 bases and J dropped 6 bases, with 12 bases sitting between them. DNA of the CDR3: TGTGCCAGCAGGAGAGAGTGGGGTCAGCCCCAGCATTTT. As protein: CASRREWGQPQHF.

The V call is TRBV5-4, the J call TRBJ1-4; D not certain. The CDR3 is made up of 14 amino acids. V lost 2 bases and J lost 4, with 9 bases in between. In germline, CDR1 is SGHNT, CDR2 YYREEE (reference sequence). The CDR3 nucleotides read TGTGCCAGCAGCTTTTACAGCCATAATGAAAAACTGTTTTTT. Encoded protein: CASSFYSHNEKLFF.

The chain employs TRBV5-1 and TRBJ2-5, with 12 nucleotides matching TRBD1. Germline V gene lookup returns CDR1 SGHRS and CDR2 YFSETQ. V lost 4 bases to trimming and J lost 5 bases; unmatched junction nucleotides: 9. CDR3 length: 16 residues. CDR3 in DNA: TGCGCCAGCAGCGCTACGGGACAGGGGGCCAGGGAGACCCAGTACTTC. This translates into CASSATGQGARETQYF.

This chain connects TRBV6-5 to TRBJ1-3, with D uncertain. Trimming took 8 bases from V and 2 from J, leaving 13 bases between them. The V gene's germline CDR1 is MNHEY and CDR2 SVGAGI. The CDR3 is 14 amino acids. The CDR3 nucleotides are TGTGCCAGCGGAGCGGGTGAGGCTGGAAACACCATATATTTT. Residues: CASGAGEAGNTIYF.

J is TRBJ1-1 and V is TRBV7-9; tentatively, D is TRBD1 (5 bases). With 3 bases removed from V and 10 bases from J, the gap between germline ends came to 15 bases. The CDR3 loop spans 13 amino acids. CDR1 and CDR2 (germline): SEHNR, FQNEAQ (reference sequence). The CDR3 sequence: CASSLEGRDSAFF. CDR3 DNA: TGTGCCAGCAGCTTGGAGGGAAGGGACTCAGCTTTCTTT.

The gene calls are TRBV11-2 and TRBJ1-1, with 8 bases aligning to TRBD1. The CDR3 extends over 18 amino acids. The germline V gene encodes CDR1 SGHAT and CDR2 FQNNGV. V dropped 3 bases and J dropped 0; count of bases not matched to a gene: 12. The CDR3 DNA reads TGTGCCAGCAGCTTGAGGACAGGGCAAGGGGATTTGAACACTGAAGCTTTCTTT. Protein sequence: CASSLRTGQGDLNTEAFF.

This chain links TRBV7-2 with TRBJ2-1; tentatively, D is TRBD2 (6 bases). Germline V gives CDR1 SGHTA, CDR2 FQGNSA. The CDR3 is 15 residues long. Trimming stripped 5 bases from V and 0 bases from J, with 11 bases between. This chain's CDR3 is CASSRVGGSYNEQFF. As DNA, the CDR3 is TGTGCCAGCAGCCGCGTGGGGGGCTCCTACAATGAGCAGTTCTTC.

The gene calls are TRBV27 and TRBJ1-4; D gene ambiguous. Trimming took off 5 bases at V and 8 bases at J, with 15 bases between the two ends. CDR3 length: 14 amino acids. Germline assignment: CDR1 MNHEY and CDR2 SMNVEV (reference sequence). CDR3 loop: CASSQIDRGEKLFF. In DNA, the CDR3 is TGTGCCAGCAGTCAGATCGACCGGGGAGAAAAACTGTTTTTT.

The chain has TRBV2 and TRBJ1-3; 9 bases match TRBD1. CDR3 length: 15 residues. Losses at the gene ends were 5 bases for V and 6 bases for J; bases not matched to a gene: 8. CDR1 and CDR2 (germline): SNHLY, FYNNEI. CDR3: CASSPGTGLSNTIYF. DNA of the CDR3: TGTGCCAGCAGTCCCGGGACAGGGTTGTCAAACACCATATATTTT.

V usage is TRBV5-1 and J usage is TRBJ1-1; 8 bases line up with TRBD1. This CDR3 has 16 residues. From germline, CDR1 is SGHRS and CDR2 YFSETQ. V lost 0 bases to trimming and J lost 4 bases; unmatched junction nucleotides: 8. CDR3 sequence (DNA): TGCGCCAGCAGCTTGGCCACCGGACAGGGCGGCACTGAAGCTTTCTTT. It encodes CASSLATGQGGTEAFF. The variable domain in full, completed from reference TRBV5-1 and TRBJ1-1, reads KAGVTQTPRYLIKTRGQQVTLSCSPISGHRSVSWYQQTPGQGLQFLFEYFSETQRNKGNFPGRFSGRQFSNSRSEMNVSTLELGDSALYLCASSLATGQGGTEAFFGQGTRLTVV.

This clone was observed once. The chain employs TRBV7-9 and TRBJ1-1, with D perhaps TRBD1 (5 bases). Germline values: CDR1 SEHNR, CDR2 FQNEAQ (reference sequence). V lost 2 bases and J lost 3, with 16 bases in between. This CDR3 has 16 amino acids. The CDR3 is CASSLSPPGYHTEAFF. The CDR3 coding sequence is TGTGCCAGCAGCTTATCCCCTCCAGGGTACCACACTGAAGCTTTCTTT.

The chain is built from TRBV28 and TRBJ2-7, with D unclear. Germline values: CDR1 MDHEN, CDR2 SYDVKM. This CDR3 is 13 amino acids long. V was trimmed by 2 bases and J by 1 base, leaving 6 bases between them. The CDR3 reads CASSLSISYEQYF. The CDR3 DNA reads TGTGCCAGCAGTTTAAGTATTTCCTACGAGCAGTACTTC. Full variable domain (remainder filled in from reference TRBV28 and TRBJ2-7): DVKVTQSSRYLVKRTGEKVFLECVQDMDHENMFWYRQDPGLGLRLIYFSYDVKMKEKGDIPEGYSVSREKKERFSLILESASTNQTSMYLCASSLSISYEQYFGPGTRLTVT.

This CDR3 is CASSLARTDTQYF. Written as DNA, the CDR3 is TGTGCCAGCAGCTTGGCTAGGACGGATACGCAGTATTTT. V and J are TRBV5-5 and TRBJ2-3; D is unclear. V lost 0 bases, J lost 6 bases, and 8 bases lay in between. Germline V gives CDR1 SGHKS, CDR2 YYEKEE (reference sequence). The CDR3 loop spans 13 amino acids.

The rearrangement links TRBV19 to TRBJ1-2; possible D gene TRBD1, 6 bases. The CDR3 sequence is 15 residues long. From germline, CDR1 is LNHDA and CDR2 SQIVND (reference sequence). The ends were cut back, 6 bases at V and 4 bases at J, with 18 bases in the middle. CDR3 residues: CASRLTQGLLYGYTF. Here the CDR3 DNA reads TGTGCCAGTAGGCTCACACAGGGATTGCTCTATGGCTACACCTTC.